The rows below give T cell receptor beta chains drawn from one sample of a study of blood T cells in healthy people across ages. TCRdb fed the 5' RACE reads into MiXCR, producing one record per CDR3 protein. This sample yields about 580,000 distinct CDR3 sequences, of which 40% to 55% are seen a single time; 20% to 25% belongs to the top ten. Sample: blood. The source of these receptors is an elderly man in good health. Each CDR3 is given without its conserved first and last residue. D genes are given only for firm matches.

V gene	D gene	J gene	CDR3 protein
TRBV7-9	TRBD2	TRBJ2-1	ASSSSGRGSYNEQF
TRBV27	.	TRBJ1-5	ASSSTPPRVGNQPQH
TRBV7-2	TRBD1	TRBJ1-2	ASSQDRDGLYGYT
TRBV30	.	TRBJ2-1	AWGLVADNEQF
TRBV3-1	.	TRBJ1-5	ASSQEGTVSNQPQH
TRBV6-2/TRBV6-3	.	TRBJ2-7	ASSNTQVYEQY
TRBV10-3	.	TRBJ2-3	AIRQEADTQY
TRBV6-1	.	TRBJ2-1	ASSSRQASYNEQF
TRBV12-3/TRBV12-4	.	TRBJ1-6	ASSLASYPPLH
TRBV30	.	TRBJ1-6	AWNGAEFYNSPLH
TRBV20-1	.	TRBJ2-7	SASYTGFSYEQY
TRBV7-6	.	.	ASSPAVRVYEQY
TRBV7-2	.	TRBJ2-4	ASSASPRREQY
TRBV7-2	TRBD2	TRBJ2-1	ASSTSGRRGGQF
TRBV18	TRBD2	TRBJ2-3	ASSPAAGGQDTQY
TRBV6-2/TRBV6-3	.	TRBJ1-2	ATISGTDFGYGYT
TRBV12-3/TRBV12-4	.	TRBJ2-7	ASSSHGNGHPYEQY
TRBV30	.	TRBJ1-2	AWGPQRGYGYT
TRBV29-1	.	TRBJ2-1	SVEEVRRVGSYNEQF
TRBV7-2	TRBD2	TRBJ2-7	ASSLAPTSGSY
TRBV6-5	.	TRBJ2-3	ASSYPGGGADTRY
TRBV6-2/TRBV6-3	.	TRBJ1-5	ASSYGGRYSNQPQH
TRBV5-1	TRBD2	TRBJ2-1	ASSPGTSGYNEQF
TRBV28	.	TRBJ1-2	ASSSAGTDYSNYGYT
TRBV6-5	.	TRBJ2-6	ASSYVVQTAVGANVLT
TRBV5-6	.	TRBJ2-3	ASSLVGQKQGTQY
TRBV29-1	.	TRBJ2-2	SAGGVGNTGELF
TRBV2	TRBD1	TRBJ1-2	ASRPQGAFGYT
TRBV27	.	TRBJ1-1	ASSLELTAGRAF
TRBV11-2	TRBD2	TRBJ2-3	ASSLLTSGGYDTQY
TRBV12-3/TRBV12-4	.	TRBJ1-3	ASSLRNTIY
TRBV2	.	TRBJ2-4	ASSAGTLAKNIQY
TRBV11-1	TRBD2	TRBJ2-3	ASSLAGGSHTDTQY
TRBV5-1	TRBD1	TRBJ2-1	ASTATGAFSYNEQF
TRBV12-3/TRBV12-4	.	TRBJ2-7	ASSLVGGPGNEQY
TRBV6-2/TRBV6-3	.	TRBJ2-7	ASSRGWYEQY